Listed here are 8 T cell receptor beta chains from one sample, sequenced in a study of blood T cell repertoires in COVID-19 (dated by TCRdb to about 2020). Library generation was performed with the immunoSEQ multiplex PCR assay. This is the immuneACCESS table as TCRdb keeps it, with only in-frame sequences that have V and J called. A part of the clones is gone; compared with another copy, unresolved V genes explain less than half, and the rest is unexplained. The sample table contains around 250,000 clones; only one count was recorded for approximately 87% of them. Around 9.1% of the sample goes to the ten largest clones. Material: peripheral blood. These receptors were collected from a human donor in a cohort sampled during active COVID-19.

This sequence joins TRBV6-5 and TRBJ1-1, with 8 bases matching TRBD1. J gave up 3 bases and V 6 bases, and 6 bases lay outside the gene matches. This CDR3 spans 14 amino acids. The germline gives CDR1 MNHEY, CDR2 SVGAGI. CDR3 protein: CASRSDRVYTEAFF. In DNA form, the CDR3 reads TGTGCCAGCAGATCGGACAGGGTCTACACTGAAGCTTTCTTT.

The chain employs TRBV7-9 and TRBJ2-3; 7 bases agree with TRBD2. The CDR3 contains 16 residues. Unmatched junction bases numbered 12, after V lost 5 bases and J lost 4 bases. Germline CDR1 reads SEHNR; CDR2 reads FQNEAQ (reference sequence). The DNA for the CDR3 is TGTGCCAGCAGCCATCTCGAGGTTGCGGGAGCAGATACGCAGTATTTT. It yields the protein CASSHLEVAGADTQYF.

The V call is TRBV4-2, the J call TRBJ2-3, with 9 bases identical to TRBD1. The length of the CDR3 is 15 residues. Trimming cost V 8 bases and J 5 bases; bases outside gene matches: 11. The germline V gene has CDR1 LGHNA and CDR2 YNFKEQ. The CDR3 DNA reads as TGTGCCAGCGCGGGGGAACAGGGGGCCCGAGATACGCAGTATTTT. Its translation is CASAGEQGARDTQYF.

The CDR3 sequence is CASSLRWGVDYGYTF. The CDR3 DNA is TGTGCCAGCAGTCTGCGGTGGGGGGTAGACTATGGCTACACCTTC. The V call is TRBV28, the J call TRBJ1-2; the D gene is possibly TRBD1 (5 bases). The germline V gene encodes CDR1 MDHEN and CDR2 SYDVKM. V was clipped by 5 bases and J by 3 bases, with 16 bases between them. CDR3 length: 15 amino acids.

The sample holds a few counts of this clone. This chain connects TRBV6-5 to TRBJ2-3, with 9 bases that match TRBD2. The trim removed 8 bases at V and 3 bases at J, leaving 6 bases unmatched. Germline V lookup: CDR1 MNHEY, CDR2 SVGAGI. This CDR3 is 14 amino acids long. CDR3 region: CASGRSGGTDTQYF. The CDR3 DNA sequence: TGTGCCAGCGGACGTAGCGGGGGAACAGATACGCAGTATTTT.

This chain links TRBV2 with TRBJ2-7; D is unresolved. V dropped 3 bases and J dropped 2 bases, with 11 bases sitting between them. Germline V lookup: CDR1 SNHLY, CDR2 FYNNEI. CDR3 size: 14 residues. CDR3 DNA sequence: TGTGCCAGCAGTGACGGAGTACTCACCTACGAGCAGTACTTC. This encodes CASSDGVLTYEQYF.

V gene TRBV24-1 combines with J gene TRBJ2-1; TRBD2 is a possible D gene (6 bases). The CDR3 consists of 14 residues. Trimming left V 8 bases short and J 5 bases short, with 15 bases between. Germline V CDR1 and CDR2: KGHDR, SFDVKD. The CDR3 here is CATNRGGLDNEQFF. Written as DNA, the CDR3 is TGTGCCACCAATCGGGGAGGACTGGACAATGAGCAGTTCTTC.

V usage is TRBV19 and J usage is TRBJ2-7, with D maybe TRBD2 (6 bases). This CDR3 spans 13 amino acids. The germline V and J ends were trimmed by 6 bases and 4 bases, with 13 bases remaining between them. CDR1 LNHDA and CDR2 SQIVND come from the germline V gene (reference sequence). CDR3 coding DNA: TGTGCCAGTAGGGGCGGGAACAGGTACGAGCAGTACTTC. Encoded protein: CASRGGNRYEQYF.